This T cell receptor beta chain was found in a study of T-cell memory formation after mild COVID-19. Study outcomes and limitations: Some clones that responded turned up in pre-infection memory, which suggests that cross-reactive memory joined in. Day 37-peaking second-wave clones had unconfirmed SARS-CoV-2 specificity.

The CDR3 has 15 amino acids. The germline V and J ends were trimmed by 6 bases and 8 bases, with 23 bases remaining between them. Looked up from germline, CDR1 is SGHKS and CDR2 is YYEKEE (reference sequence). Constant-segment primers were used for 5'RACE, and the resulting TCR alpha and TCR beta cDNA libraries carried sample barcodes and UMIs. TCRdb re-analysed the 5' RACE reads in MiXCR, keeping a single row per CDR3 protein. The repertoire holds 270,000 or so distinct CDR3 sequences, with about a sixth as singletons. Concerning this clonotype itself: Its antigen is currently unknown.

V usage is TRBV5-5 and J usage is TRBJ1-2; D is ambiguous. This receptor was identified in a man aged 18 to 35 who had mild COVID-19 (a few samples of this study predate the infection). Cell type and time point are not known. Sample: PBMCs or a T cell subset sorted from them (not recorded which). The CDR3 is CASIPPGNLPGGYTF. CDR3 bases: TGTGCCAGCATCCCACCGGGCAACCTACCTGGAGGCTACACCTTC.